This T cell receptor (beta chain) was identified during a study of T cells after yellow fever vaccination. Study background: Researchers used SMART-Seq v4 Ultra Low Input to prepare fractions that had low cell numbers.

Findings of the study overall: A limited proportion of clonotypes was detected within both the CD4 and CD8 compartments. After the booster, about 95% of CD4 and more than 75% of CD8 primary-response clones were re-detected.

At least ten counts were recorded for this clonotype. The antigen remains undetermined. The authors made TCR cDNA by 5'RACE template switching, adding a universal primer site and UMIs. TCRdb ran MiXCR on the 5' RACE reads and lists one entry per CDR3 protein. This table holds some 350,000 distinct CDR3 sequences, 3% to 4.5% found once. This TCR was sampled from a man between 18 and 35 years old who received the YFV17D yellow fever vaccine. The source was PBMCs, collected 5 days after the yellow fever booster vaccination.

The CDR3 sequence is CASSQGRNEQFF. For the CDR3, the DNA is TGCGCCAGCAGCCAGGGCCGCAATGAGCAGTTCTTC. The genes are TRBV5-1 and TRBJ2-1, with TRBD1 as a possible D gene (5 bases). The CDR3 runs 12 residues. Trimming took off 4 bases at V and 6 bases at J, with 8 bases between the two ends. CDR1 and CDR2 from the germline V gene are SGHRS and YFSETQ. The full variable domain, rest sourced from reference TRBV5-1 and TRBJ2-1, is KAGVTQTPRYLIKTRGQQVTLSCSPISGHRSVSWYQQTPGQGLQFLFEYFSETQRNKGNFPGRFSGRQFSNSRSEMNVSTLELGDSALYLCASSQGRNEQFFGPGTRLTVL.